These 27 T cell receptor beta chains were all obtained from the same sample, sequenced in a study of T cell repertoires in cytomegalovirus infection. From the reads, TCRdb called clonotypes with MiXCR, one entry per CDR3 protein. The profile covers roughly 220,000 distinct CDR3 sequences, with around 35% appearing a single time and around 64% taken by the ten largest. Their specific antigens are unknown. The source material was CD8+ T cells from cultured PBMCs, sampled from culture after CMV antigen stimulation. Receptors were obtained from a human donor in good health (CMV status not recorded). Some clones in this sample may be carry-over from other donors' samples.

This clonotype was observed a few times. The chain combines TRBV27 with TRBJ1-5, with D unresolved. Germline assignment: CDR1 MNHEY and CDR2 SMNVEV (reference sequence). The CDR3 is 15 amino acids. The V end was cut by 5 bases, the J end by 0 bases, with 11 bases between. CDR3 loop: CASSPGVNSNQPQHF. The CDR3 coding sequence is TGTGCCAGCAGTCCCGGGGTCAATAGCAATCAGCCCCAGCATTTT.

This clonotype was observed a handful of times. This chain links TRBV7-9 with TRBJ2-5; D is perhaps TRBD1 or TRBD2 (5 bases each). The germline CDR1 and CDR2 sequences are SEHNR and FQNEAQ (reference sequence). The CDR3 is 14 residues long. V dropped 1 base and J dropped 5 bases, with 11 bases sitting between them. CDR3 nucleotides: TGTGCCAGCAGCTTAGAACTGAGGGGCGAGACCCAGTACTTC. Its translation: CASSLELRGETQYF.

J is TRBJ1-1 and V is TRBV24-1; D gene unclear. This CDR3 contains 12 residues. V lost 0 bases and J lost 8, with 6 bases in between. Germline CDR1 KGHDR, CDR2 SFDVKD. For the CDR3, the DNA is TGTGCCACCAGTGATTTGGCCGGGGAAGCTTTCTTT. Translation: CATSDLAGEAFF.

This clonotype appeared a few times. V gene TRBV6-8 combines with J gene TRBJ2-2; D possibly corresponds to TRBD2 (5 bases). Germline V gene lookup returns CDR1 MNHGY and CDR2 SAAAGT. The CDR3 extends over 13 amino acids. Trimming took off 3 bases at V and 5 bases at J, with 7 bases between the two ends. Here the CDR3 reads CASSYSGTGELFF. The CDR3 DNA follows: TGTGCCAGCAGTTATTCGGGGACCGGGGAGCTGTTTTTT.

The chain couples TRBV29-1 to TRBJ1-3; possible D gene TRBD1, 6 bases. V shed 4 bases and J shed 1 base, with 11 bases lying between them. Looked up from germline, CDR1 is SQVTM and CDR2 is ANQGSEA. The CDR3 spans 14 residues. The DNA for the CDR3 is TGCAGCGTTGCAAGGACAGATTCTGGAAACACCATATATTTT. Protein: CSVARTDSGNTIYF.

Only a few counts were recorded for this clonotype. V gene TRBV6-6 combines with J gene TRBJ2-7, with TRBD2 identical over 7 bases. CDR1 is MNHNY and CDR2 is SVGAGI in the germline V gene (reference sequence). Trimming removed 3 bases from V and 7 bases from J; junction bases left unmatched: 15. The CDR3 has 16 residues. The CDR3 loop is CASSYPSEGGGWEQYF. The CDR3 DNA reads TGTGCCAGCAGTTATCCTTCTGAGGGCGGGGGTTGGGAGCAGTACTTC.

The chain combines TRBV7-8 with TRBJ2-7; 8 bases map to TRBD2. V dropped 5 bases and J dropped 0; count of bases not matched to a gene: 6. Per germline, CDR1 SGHVS and CDR2 FQNEAQ. The CDR3 runs 15 residues. This CDR3 reads CASSISSGHSYEQYF. CDR3 in DNA: TGTGCCAGCAGCATCTCTAGCGGGCACTCCTACGAGCAGTACTTC.

This clonotype was detected a few times. The chain combines TRBV28 with TRBJ2-7, with 7 positions matching TRBD1. The CDR3 spans 12 residues. Germline CDR1 is MDHEN and CDR2 is SYDVKM. The junction had 4 bases not matched to a gene; V was cut back by 8 bases and J by 3 bases. The CDR3 bases are TGTGCCAGCTATGGACAGGACTACGAGCAGTACTTC. Translating it yields CASYGQDYEQYF.

The chain combines TRBV7-9 with TRBJ2-7; D gene uncertain. V dropped 2 bases and J dropped 3 bases, with 17 bases sitting between them. Germline CDR1 reads SEHNR; CDR2 reads FQNEAQ (reference sequence). CDR3 length: 16 residues. CDR3 loop: CASSLSNTPEFYEQYF. For the CDR3, the DNA is TGTGCCAGCAGCTTAAGTAACACACCGGAATTCTACGAGCAGTACTTC.

This clonotype was detected only a few times. J is TRBJ2-7 and V is TRBV20-1, with TRBD1 identical over 9 bases. The CDR3 totals 15 residues. Looked up from germline, CDR1 is DFQATT and CDR2 is SNEGSKA (reference sequence). Trimming at V came to 5 bases and at J to 5 bases, leaving 13 bases not matched to a gene. CDR3 nucleotides: TGCAGTGCTTGGGAGCGGGGACAGGGACCCCACGAGCAGTACTTC. Its translation is CSAWERGQGPHEQYF.

This clonotype occurred many times. The genes are TRBV5-1 and TRBJ1-2; 12 bases line up with TRBD1. After removal of 3 bases from V and 4 bases from J, the junction contained 4 bases not matched to a gene. Germline-derived CDR1 and CDR2 are SGHRS and YFSETQ. This CDR3 comprises 15 residues. The CDR3 protein is CASSSGQGASYGYTF. CDR3 DNA: TGCGCCAGCAGCTCGGGACAGGGGGCTTCCTATGGCTACACCTTC.

The sample holds a few counts of this clonotype. This chain uses TRBV12-3 or TRBV12-4 with TRBJ2-3; 9 nucleotides line up with TRBD1. V shed 6 bases and J 2 bases; nucleotides not matched to a gene: 6. This CDR3 comprises 15 residues. The CDR3: CASRVGDRVTDTQYF. CDR3 DNA: TGTGCCAGCAGGGTAGGGGACAGGGTCACAGATACGCAGTATTTT.

V usage is TRBV28 and J usage is TRBJ2-7, with TRBD2 matching 8 bases. Germline CDR1 MDHEN, CDR2 SYDVKM. V dropped 1 base and J dropped 3; count of bases not matched to a gene: 5. There are 15 residues in the CDR3. CDR3 amino acids: CASSLSLAGRYEQYF. As DNA, the CDR3 is TGTGCCAGCAGTTTATCTCTAGCGGGCCGCTACGAGCAGTACTTC.

This clonotype showed up many times. This chain links TRBV11-2 with TRBJ2-5; tentative D call: TRBD1 (6 bases). V lost 5 bases and J 2 bases, leaving 12 bases between the germline ends. CDR3 length: 14 amino acids. Germline values: CDR1 SGHAT, CDR2 FQNNGV. The CDR3 DNA is TGTGCCAGCAGCCGAAAACAGGGACAAGAGACCCAGTACTTC. Translated: CASSRKQGQETQYF.

This clonotype has more than one count but fewer than ten. The chain combines TRBV7-8 with TRBJ2-1; 10 positions match TRBD2. The CDR3 loop spans 19 amino acids. Per the germline V gene, CDR1 is SGHVS and CDR2 is FQNEAQ. The junction had 11 bases not matched to a gene; V was cut back by 3 bases and J by 0 bases. CDR3 coding DNA: TGTGCCAGCAGCTTCGGGGCTAGCGGGGGCATATCCTCCTACAATGAGCAGTTCTTC. It yields the protein CASSFGASGGISSYNEQFF. Based on the CDR3 plus reference TRBV7-8 and TRBJ2-1, the full variable domain is GAGVSQSPRYKVAKRGQDVALRCDPISGHVSLFWYQQALGQGPEFLTYFQNEAQLDKSGLPSDRFFAERPEGSVSTLKIQRTQQEDSAVYLCASSFGASGGISSYNEQFFGPGTRLTVL.

This clonotype was detected a few times. The chain employs TRBV12-3 or TRBV12-4 and TRBJ2-3; TRBD2 matches 8 bases. With 3 bases clipped from V and 9 bases from J, the junction kept 14 bases outside the gene matches. The CDR3 has 16 amino acids. The CDR3 region is CASSLKPSGPLGTQYF. CDR3 sequence (DNA): TGTGCCAGCAGTTTGAAGCCTAGCGGGCCCCTCGGGACGCAGTATTTT.

This clonotype was observed a handful of times. The chain has TRBV12-3 or TRBV12-4 and TRBJ2-1, with TRBD2 matching over 11 bases. CDR3 length equals 15 residues. V dropped 4 bases and J dropped 4; count of bases not matched to a gene: 3. In DNA, the CDR3 is TGTGCCAGCAGTTCTAGCGGGGGGCCATACAATGAGCAGTTCTTC. This codes for CASSSSGGPYNEQFF.

This clonotype was seen more than once but under ten times. This chain links TRBV7-3 with TRBJ2-1, with D uncertain. With 2 bases removed from V and 5 bases from J, the gap between germline ends came to 7 bases. The CDR3 runs 13 residues. Germline values: CDR1 SGHTA, CDR2 FQGTGA. The CDR3 DNA reads as TGTGCCAGCAGCTTAGTGGATGACAATGAGCAGTTCTTC. Its protein product is CASSLVDDNEQFF. The full variable domain, its missing parts supplied by reference TRBV7-3 and TRBJ2-1, is GAGVSQTPSNKVTEKGKYVELRCDPISGHTALYWYRQSLGQGPEFLIYFQGTGAADDSGLPNDRFFAVRPEGSVSTLKIQRTERGDSAVYLCASSLVDDNEQFFGPGTRLTVL.

This clonotype was counted between two and nine times. The genes are TRBV6-2 or TRBV6-3 and TRBJ1-2, with D possibly being TRBD1 (6 bases). The germline CDR1 and CDR2 sequences are MNHEY and SVGEGT. Trimming cost V 7 bases and J 5 bases, with 11 bases left between them. There are 12 residues in the CDR3. The CDR3 bases are TGTGCCAGCATAGGCAGGGGATATGGCTACACCTTC. This encodes CASIGRGYGYTF.

This rearrangement joins TRBV6-1 to TRBJ2-7; a possible D gene is TRBD2 (5 bases). Trimming shortened V by 8 bases and J by 1 base, and 6 bases separated the two germline ends. The CDR3 spans 11 residues. CDR1 MNHNS and CDR2 SASEGT come from the germline V gene. CDR3 region: CASRGSYEQYF. CDR3 DNA sequence: TGTGCCAGCCGGGGATCCTACGAGCAGTACTTC.

The chain carries TRBV28 and TRBJ1-5; D unclear. CDR1 MDHEN and CDR2 SYDVKM come from the germline V gene. This CDR3 region has 18 residues. The V and J ends lost 0 bases and 0 bases respectively, with 15 bases between them. The CDR3 loop is CASSLWLPLIYSNQPQHF. CDR3 bases: TGTGCCAGCAGTTTATGGCTGCCACTAATATATAGCAATCAGCCCCAGCATTTT.

This clonotype was seen a few times. The rearrangement links TRBV6-5 to TRBJ2-1, with 8 bases fitting TRBD1. V was clipped by 8 bases and J by 5 bases; unmatched bases: 8. The V gene's germline CDR1 is MNHEY and CDR2 SVGAGI. The CDR3 spans 14 residues. The CDR3 DNA is TGTGCCAGCCTCGCGCAGGGGGCGAACAATGAGCAGTTCTTC. Its protein product is CASLAQGANNEQFF.

The chain uses TRBV9 and TRBJ2-1; 8 bases map to TRBD2. The CDR3 runs to 15 residues. Germline V gives CDR1 SGDLS, CDR2 YYNGEE. V was clipped by 4 bases and J by 6 bases; unmatched bases: 9. The CDR3 is CASSPGTSYGNEQFF. The CDR3 DNA follows: TGTGCCAGCAGCCCAGGGACTAGTTACGGCAATGAGCAGTTCTTC.

The chain recombines TRBV7-9 with TRBJ1-4; 12 bases match TRBD1. Trimming cost V 6 bases and J 8 bases; bases outside gene matches: 7. Germline CDR1 SEHNR, CDR2 FQNEAQ (reference sequence). The CDR3 extends over 15 amino acids. CDR3 region: CASSKTGQGAEKLFF. Here the CDR3 DNA reads TGTGCCAGCAGTAAAACGGGACAGGGGGCGGAAAAACTGTTTTTT. The full variable domain, in which reference TRBV7-9 and TRBJ1-4 provide the parts outside the CDR3, is DTGVSQNPRHKITKRGQNVTFRCDPISEHNRLYWYRQTLGQGPEFLTYFQNEAQLEKSRLLSDRFSAERPKGSFSTLEIQRTEQGDSAMYLCASSKTGQGAEKLFFGSGTQLSVL.

The chain couples TRBV6-8 to TRBJ1-3, with TRBD1 matching over 7 bases. Losses at the gene ends were 10 bases for V and 4 bases for J; bases not matched to a gene: 13. Germline CDR1 is MNHGY and CDR2 is SAAAGT. The CDR3 contains 15 residues. The CDR3 DNA follows: TGTGCCACCCACGTGGGACAGTGGAAGGGAAACACCATATATTTT. Its translation is CATHVGQWKGNTIYF.

The rearrangement uses TRBV11-2 and TRBJ2-1, with D possibly matching TRBD2 (9 bases). Trimming cost V 5 bases and J 3 bases, with 20 bases left between them. This CDR3 is built from 17 residues. Per the germline V gene, CDR1 is SGHAT and CDR2 is FQNNGV. This CDR3 is CASSQGAGTSSYNEQFF. The CDR3 DNA reads as TGTGCCAGCAGCCAGGGGGCCGGGACTAGCAGCTACAATGAGCAGTTCTTC.

This clonotype was detected ten times or more. This chain uses TRBV7-2 with TRBJ2-3; a weak D match, TRBD2 (7 bases). CDR1 and CDR2 from the germline V gene are SGHTA and FQGNSA. This CDR3 spans 19 amino acids. The germline V and J ends were trimmed by 5 bases and 0 bases, with 24 bases remaining between them. The chain's CDR3 is CASSPPLGGGGVSTDTQYF. In DNA, the CDR3 is TGTGCCAGCAGCCCCCCCCTCGGCGGAGGGGGGGTTAGCACAGATACGCAGTATTTT.